This T cell receptor beta chain was profiled in a study of cytomegalovirus exposure and HLA in healthy donors. Concerning this clone: The antigen remains unidentified.

The PCR ran on 60 Vbeta and 13 Jbeta primers. Sequencing used immunoSEQ multiplex PCR; TCRdb keeps in-frame clones, though not all of them. The profile shows around 250,000 clones, 75% to 85% of them singletons. Study findings and constraints: A later analysis linked 15,000 to 20,000 TCR beta sequences to HLA alleles at 0.05 false discovery rate. A later analysis reportedly found that, within productive TCRs, an Asian-associated ancestry cluster had fewer N-insertions than the mean observed across the approximately 600 donors. Follow-up analysis later connected one missense variant in DCLRE1C with trimming of TCR beta V- and J-genes.

The CDR3 spans 18 residues. Trimming cost V 3 bases and J 6 bases; bases outside gene matches: 12. Germline V gene sequence: CDR1 SGDLS, CDR2 YYNGEE. The sequencing sample was made of PBMCs. The clonotype was recovered from an older woman in good health and CMV-seropositive. J is TRBJ2-2 and V is TRBV9; 12 bases align to TRBD2. CDR3 DNA: TGTGCCAGCAGCGACGGGACTCTAGCGGGAGGGCATCCCGGGGAGCTGTTTTTT. It yields the protein CASSDGTLAGGHPGELFF.